This TCR beta chain was recorded in a study of cytomegalovirus exposure and HLA in healthy donors. This CDR3 region has 12 residues. Germline CDR1 SEHNR, CDR2 FQNEAQ (reference sequence). V lost 4 bases and J 5 bases, leaving 8 bases between the germline ends. 60 Vbeta and 13 Jbeta primers were used in PCR. Generated by immunoSEQ multiplex PCR, the TCRdb table keeps only in-frame clones and is missing some. The sample lists roughly 60,000 clones, 83% occurring once. The sample holds a few counts of this clone. The J gene is TRBJ1-1, the V gene TRBV7-9; no firm D call. The receptor was isolated from a man younger than 45 in good health and CMV-seronegative. Sequencing was carried out using PBMCs. The chain's CDR3 is CASSSGETEAFF. CDR3 nucleotide sequence: TGTGCCAGCAGCTCCGGGGAGACTGAAGCTTTCTTT.